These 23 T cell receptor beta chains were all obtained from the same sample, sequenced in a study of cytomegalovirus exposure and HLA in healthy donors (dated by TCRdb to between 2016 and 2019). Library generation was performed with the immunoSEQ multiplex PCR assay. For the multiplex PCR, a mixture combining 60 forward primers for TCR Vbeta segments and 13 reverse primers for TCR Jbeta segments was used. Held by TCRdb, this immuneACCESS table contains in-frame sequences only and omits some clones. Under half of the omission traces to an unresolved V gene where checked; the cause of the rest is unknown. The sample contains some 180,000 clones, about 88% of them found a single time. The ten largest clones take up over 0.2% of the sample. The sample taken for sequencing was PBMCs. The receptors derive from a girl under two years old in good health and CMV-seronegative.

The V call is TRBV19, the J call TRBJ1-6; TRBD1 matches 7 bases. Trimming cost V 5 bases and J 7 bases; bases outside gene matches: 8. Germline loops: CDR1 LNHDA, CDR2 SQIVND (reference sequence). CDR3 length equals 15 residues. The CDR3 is CASSEGAGGNSPLHF. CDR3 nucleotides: TGTGCCAGTAGTGAAGGGGCAGGGGGGAATTCACCCCTCCACTTT.

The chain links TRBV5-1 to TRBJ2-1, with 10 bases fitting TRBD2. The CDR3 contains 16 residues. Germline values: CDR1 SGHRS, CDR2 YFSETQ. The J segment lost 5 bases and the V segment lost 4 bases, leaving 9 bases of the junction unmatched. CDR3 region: CASSRSGGPPDNEQFF. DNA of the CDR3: TGCGCCAGCAGCCGTAGCGGGGGGCCCCCAGACAATGAGCAGTTCTTC.

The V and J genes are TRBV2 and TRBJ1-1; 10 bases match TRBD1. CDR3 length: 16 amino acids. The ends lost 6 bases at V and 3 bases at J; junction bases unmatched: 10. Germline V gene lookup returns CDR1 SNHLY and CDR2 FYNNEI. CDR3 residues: CASSLRQGAGDTEAFF. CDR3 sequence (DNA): TGTGCCAGCAGCCTCAGACAGGGGGCGGGGGACACTGAAGCTTTCTTT.

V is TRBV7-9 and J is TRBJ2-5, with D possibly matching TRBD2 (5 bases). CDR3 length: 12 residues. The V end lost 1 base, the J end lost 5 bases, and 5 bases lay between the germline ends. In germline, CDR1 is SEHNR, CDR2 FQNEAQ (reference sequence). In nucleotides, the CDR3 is TGTGCCAGCAGCTTAGGGAGGGAGACCCAGTACTTC. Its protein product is CASSLGRETQYF.

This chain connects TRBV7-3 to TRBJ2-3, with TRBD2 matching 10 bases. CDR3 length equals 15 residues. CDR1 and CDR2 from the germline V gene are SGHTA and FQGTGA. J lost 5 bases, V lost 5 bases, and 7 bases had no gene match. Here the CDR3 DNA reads TGTGCCAGCAGCCCAGCGGGAGGGCGTGGAGATACGCAGTATTTT. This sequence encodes CASSPAGGRGDTQYF.

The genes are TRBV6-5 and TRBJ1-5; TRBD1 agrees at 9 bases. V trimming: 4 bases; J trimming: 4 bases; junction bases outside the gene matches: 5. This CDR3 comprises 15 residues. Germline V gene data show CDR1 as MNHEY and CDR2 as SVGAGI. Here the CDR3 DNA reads TGTGCCAGCAGTTCCCGGGACAGGGTTAATCAGCCCCAGCATTTT. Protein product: CASSSRDRVNQPQHF.

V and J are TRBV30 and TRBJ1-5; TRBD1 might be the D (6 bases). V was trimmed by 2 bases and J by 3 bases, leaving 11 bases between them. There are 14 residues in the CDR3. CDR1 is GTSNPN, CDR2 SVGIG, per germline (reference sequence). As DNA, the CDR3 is TGTGCCTGGAGTACCGGACAGCCCAATCAGCCCCAGCATTTT. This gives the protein CAWSTGQPNQPQHF.

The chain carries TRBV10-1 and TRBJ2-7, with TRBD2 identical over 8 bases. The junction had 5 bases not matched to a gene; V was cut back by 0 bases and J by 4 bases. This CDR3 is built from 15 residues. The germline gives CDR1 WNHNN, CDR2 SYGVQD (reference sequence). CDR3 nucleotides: TGCGCCAGCAGTGAGTCGCTCGGGGGGGTTTACGAGCAGTACTTC. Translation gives CASSESLGGVYEQYF.

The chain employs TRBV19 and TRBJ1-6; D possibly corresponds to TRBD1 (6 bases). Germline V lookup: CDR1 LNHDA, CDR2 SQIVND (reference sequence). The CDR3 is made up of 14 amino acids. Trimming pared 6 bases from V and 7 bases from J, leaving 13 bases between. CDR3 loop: CASSGTKGNSPLHF. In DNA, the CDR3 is TGTGCCAGTAGCGGGACAAAAGGCAATTCACCCCTCCACTTT.

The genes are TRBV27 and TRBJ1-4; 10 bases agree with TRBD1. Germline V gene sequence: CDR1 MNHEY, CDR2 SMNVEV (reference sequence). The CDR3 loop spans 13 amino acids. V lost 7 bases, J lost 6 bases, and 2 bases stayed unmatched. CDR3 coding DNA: TGTGCCAGCACCGGACAGGGGGATGAAAAACTGTTTTTT. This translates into CASTGQGDEKLFF.

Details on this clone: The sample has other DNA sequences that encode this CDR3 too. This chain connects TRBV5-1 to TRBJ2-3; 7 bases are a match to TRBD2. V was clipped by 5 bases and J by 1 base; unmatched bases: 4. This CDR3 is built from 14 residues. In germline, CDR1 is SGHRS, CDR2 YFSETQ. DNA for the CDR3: TGCGCCAGCAGTTTTCTAGCGGGCACAGATACGCAGTATTTT. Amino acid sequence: CASSFLAGTDTQYF.

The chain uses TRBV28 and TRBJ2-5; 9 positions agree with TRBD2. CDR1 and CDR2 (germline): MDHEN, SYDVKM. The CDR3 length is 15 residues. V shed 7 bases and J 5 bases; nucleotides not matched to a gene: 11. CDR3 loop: CASTGGLSGRETQYF. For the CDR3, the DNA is TGTGCCAGCACAGGAGGTTTAAGCGGGAGGGAGACCCAGTACTTC.

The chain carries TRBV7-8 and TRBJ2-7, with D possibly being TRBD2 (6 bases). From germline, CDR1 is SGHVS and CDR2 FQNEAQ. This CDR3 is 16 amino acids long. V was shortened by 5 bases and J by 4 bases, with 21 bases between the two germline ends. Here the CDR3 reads CASSTIAETVNYEQYF. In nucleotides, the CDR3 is TGTGCCAGCAGCACCATAGCGGAGACGGTCAATTACGAGCAGTACTTC. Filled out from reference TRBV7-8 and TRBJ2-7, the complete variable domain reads GAGVSQSPRYKVAKRGQDVALRCDPISGHVSLFWYQQALGQGPEFLTYFQNEAQLDKSGLPSDRFFAERPEGSVSTLKIQRTQQEDSAVYLCASSTIAETVNYEQYFGPGTRLTVT.

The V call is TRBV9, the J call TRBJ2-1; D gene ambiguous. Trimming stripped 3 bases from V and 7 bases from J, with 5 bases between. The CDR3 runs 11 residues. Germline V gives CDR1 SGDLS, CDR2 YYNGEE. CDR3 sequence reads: CASSGLNEQFF. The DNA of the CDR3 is TGTGCCAGCAGCGGGCTGAATGAGCAGTTCTTC.

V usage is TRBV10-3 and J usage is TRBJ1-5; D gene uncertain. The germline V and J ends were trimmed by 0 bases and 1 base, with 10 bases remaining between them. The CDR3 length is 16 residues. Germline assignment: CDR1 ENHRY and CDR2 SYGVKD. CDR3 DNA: TGTGCCATCAGTGAGTCGGGTAGGGAGAGCAATCAGCCCCAGCATTTT. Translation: CAISESGRESNQPQHF.

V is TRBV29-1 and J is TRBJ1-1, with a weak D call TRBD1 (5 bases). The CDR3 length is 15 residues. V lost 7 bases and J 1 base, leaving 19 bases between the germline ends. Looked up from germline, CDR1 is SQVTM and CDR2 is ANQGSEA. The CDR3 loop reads CSAYTRPGGNTEAFF. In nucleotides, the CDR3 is TGCAGCGCCTATACACGCCCGGGGGGGAACACTGAAGCTTTCTTT. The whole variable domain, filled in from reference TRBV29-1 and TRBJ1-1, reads SAVISQKPSRDICQRGTSLTIQCQVDSQVTMMFWYRQQPGQSLTLIATANQGSEATYESGFVIDKFPISRPNLTFSTLTVSNMSPEDSSIYLCSAYTRPGGNTEAFFGQGTRLTVV.

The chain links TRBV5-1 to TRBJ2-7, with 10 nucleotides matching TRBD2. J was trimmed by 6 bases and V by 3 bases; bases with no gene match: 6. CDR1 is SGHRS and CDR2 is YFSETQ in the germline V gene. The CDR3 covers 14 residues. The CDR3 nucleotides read TGCGCCAGCAGCTCTAGCGGGGGAGGGGTCGAGCAGTACTTC. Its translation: CASSSSGGGVEQYF. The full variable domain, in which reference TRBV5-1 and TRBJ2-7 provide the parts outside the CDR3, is KAGVTQTPRYLIKTRGQQVTLSCSPISGHRSVSWYQQTPGQGLQFLFEYFSETQRNKGNFPGRFSGRQFSNSRSEMNVSTLELGDSALYLCASSSSGGGVEQYFGPGTRLTVT.

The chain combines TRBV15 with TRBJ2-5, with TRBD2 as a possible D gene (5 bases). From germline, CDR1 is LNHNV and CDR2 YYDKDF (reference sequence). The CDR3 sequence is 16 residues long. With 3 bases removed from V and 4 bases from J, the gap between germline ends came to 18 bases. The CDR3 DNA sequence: TGTGCCACCAGCAGGGGCCTGATAATCGGAGGAGAGACCCAGTACTTC. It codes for CATSRGLIIGGETQYF.

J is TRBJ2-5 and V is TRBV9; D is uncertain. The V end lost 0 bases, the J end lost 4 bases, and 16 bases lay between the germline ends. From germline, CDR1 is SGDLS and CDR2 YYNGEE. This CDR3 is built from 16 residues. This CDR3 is CASSVVPVTVRETQYF. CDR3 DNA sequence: TGTGCCAGCAGCGTAGTACCGGTTACGGTCCGAGAGACCCAGTACTTC.

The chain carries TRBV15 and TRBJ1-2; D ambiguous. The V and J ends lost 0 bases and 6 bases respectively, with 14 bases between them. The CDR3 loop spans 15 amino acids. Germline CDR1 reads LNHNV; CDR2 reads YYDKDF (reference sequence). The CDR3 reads CATSRDTSRFHGYTF. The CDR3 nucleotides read TGTGCCACCAGCAGAGATACTTCGAGGTTCCATGGCTACACCTTC.

The CDR3 nucleotides are TGTGCCAGCAGTTTCGACAGGGGGACAGATACGCAGTATTTT. This sequence encodes CASSFDRGTDTQYF. J is TRBJ2-3 and V is TRBV5-4; 9 bases agree with TRBD1. The trim removed 5 bases at V and 3 bases at J, leaving 4 bases unmatched. The CDR3 spans 14 residues. The germline V gene encodes CDR1 SGHNT and CDR2 YYREEE (reference sequence).

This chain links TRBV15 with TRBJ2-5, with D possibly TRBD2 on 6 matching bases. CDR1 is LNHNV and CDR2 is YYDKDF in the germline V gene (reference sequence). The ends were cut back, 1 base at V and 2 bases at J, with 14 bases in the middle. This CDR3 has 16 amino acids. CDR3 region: CATSRARERTQETQYF. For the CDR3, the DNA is TGTGCCACCAGCAGAGCACGGGAGAGAACGCAAGAGACCCAGTACTTC.

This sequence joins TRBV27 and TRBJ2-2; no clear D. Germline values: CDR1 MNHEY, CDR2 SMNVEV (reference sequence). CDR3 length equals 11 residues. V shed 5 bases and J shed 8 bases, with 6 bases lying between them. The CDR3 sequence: CASSLRGELFF. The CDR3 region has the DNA TGTGCCAGCAGTCTGAGGGGGGAGCTGTTTTTT.